The 14 T cell receptor beta chains given below trace back to one sample, sequenced in a study of shared clonotypes between healthy human individuals (dated by TCRdb to 2020 to 2022). The library was made by the immunoSEQ multiplex PCR assay. TCRdb took over this immuneACCESS table, retaining in-frame rearrangements with V and J assigned. Such tables are incomplete; in checked studies, under half of the missing clones stem from an unresolved V gene, and the remainder is unexplained. The sample profile shows around 1.9 million clones; just over 90% of them were found once. Less than 2% of the sample goes to the ten largest clones. CD8 naive samples were obtained by positive selection for CCR7 among CD45RO-negative cells, yielding a CD45RA+CCR7+ population from which TemRA cells were excluded. The sequenced sample was naive CD8+ T cells from PBMCs. Read against the paper, the sample's cell subset or site label means: CD45RA+CCR7+. Every receptor here comes from a man aged 18 to 30 in good health. Some clones in this sample may be carry-over from other donors' samples.

J is TRBJ2-2 and V is TRBV27; D unclear. Germline V CDR1 and CDR2: MNHEY, SMNVEV (reference sequence). This CDR3 is 12 amino acids long. The ends were cut back, 2 bases at V and 7 bases at J, with 5 bases in the middle. The CDR3 is CASSLGNGELFF. CDR3 DNA sequence: TGTGCCAGCAGTTTAGGAAACGGGGAGCTGTTTTTT.

The V and J genes are TRBV7-9 and TRBJ2-5; D possibly matches TRBD1 or TRBD2 (6 bases each). The CDR3 totals 17 residues. Germline assignment: CDR1 SEHNR and CDR2 FQNEAQ (reference sequence). The germline V and J ends were trimmed by 5 bases and 3 bases, with 22 bases remaining between them. The CDR3 region is CASSLPRGRVAKETQYF. CDR3 nucleotide sequence: TGTGCCAGCAGCCTCCCCCGGGGGCGGGTGGCCAAAGAGACCCAGTACTTC.

This clone was recorded only once. The same CDR3 also results from other DNA sequences found in this sample. CDR3: CASSLRQPQETQYF. The CDR3 coding sequence is TGTGCCAGCAGTTTAAGGCAGCCCCAAGAGACCCAGTACTTC. This sequence joins TRBV27 and TRBJ2-5; no clear D gene. The CDR3 is made up of 14 amino acids. Trimming took 2 bases from V and 1 from J, leaving 8 bases between them. CDR1 and CDR2 (germline): MNHEY, SMNVEV (reference sequence).

V gene TRBV9 combines with J gene TRBJ2-2; TRBD1 agrees at 9 bases. There are 16 residues in the CDR3. The ends lost 2 bases at V and 4 bases at J; junction bases unmatched: 6. Germline V CDR1 and CDR2: SGDLS, YYNGEE. CDR3 DNA sequence: TGTGCCAGCAGCGTGGGGGGACAGGGATTCACCGGGGAGCTGTTTTTT. Its translation is CASSVGGQGFTGELFF.

This CDR3 reads CASSQAGTGAPYEQYF. The DNA of the CDR3 is TGCGCCAGCAGCCAAGCGGGGACAGGGGCGCCCTACGAGCAGTACTTC. J is TRBJ2-7 and V is TRBV4-1, with TRBD1 identical over 10 bases. After removal of 1 base from V and 2 bases from J, the junction contained 5 bases not matched to a gene. The CDR3 consists of 16 residues. Germline V lookup: CDR1 MGHRA, CDR2 YSYEKL.

In this sample, this clone turned up once. The chain uses TRBV28 and TRBJ2-7, with D possibly being TRBD1 (5 bases). CDR1 and CDR2 from the germline V gene are MDHEN and SYDVKM. Trimming left V 3 bases short and J 4 bases short, with 19 bases between. This CDR3 is 16 amino acids long. The CDR3 here is CASSFPLDRTGYEQYF. In nucleotides, the CDR3 is TGTGCCAGCAGTTTCCCCCTTGACAGAACGGGTTACGAGCAGTACTTC.

The rearrangement links TRBV7-9 to TRBJ2-7; unclear D gene. V lost 3 bases, J lost 2 bases, and 8 bases lay in between. The CDR3 runs to 13 residues. In germline, CDR1 is SEHNR, CDR2 FQNEAQ (reference sequence). The CDR3 sequence: CASSFGRTYEQYF. The CDR3 DNA sequence: TGTGCCAGCAGCTTCGGGCGGACCTACGAGCAGTACTTC. Looking up the rest from reference TRBV7-9 and TRBJ2-7 gives the full variable domain: DTGVSQNPRHKITKRGQNVTFRCDPISEHNRLYWYRQTLGQGPEFLTYFQNEAQLEKSRLLSDRFSAERPKGSFSTLEIQRTEQGDSAMYLCASSFGRTYEQYFGPGTRLTVT.

The rearrangement uses TRBV29-1 and TRBJ2-5, with a possible D match to TRBD1 (5 bases). The J call may be incorrect, as the DNA end agrees better with TRBJ2-7. This CDR3 is 11 amino acids long. Germline V CDR1 and CDR2: SQVTM, ANQGSEA. The CDR3, as DNA: TGCAGCGTGTCCAGGGCCTACGAGCAGTACTTC. It yields the protein CSVSRAYEQYF.

This chain uses TRBV5-4 with TRBJ1-1; D is unresolved. With 2 bases removed from V and 2 bases from J, the gap between germline ends came to 13 bases. The CDR3 loop spans 15 amino acids. CDR1 is SGHNT and CDR2 is YYREEE in the germline V gene (reference sequence). The CDR3 is CASSFRRELNTEAFF. The CDR3, as DNA: TGTGCCAGCAGCTTCAGGCGGGAGCTTAACACTGAAGCTTTCTTT.

This rearrangement joins TRBV11-2 to TRBJ2-1, with 11 bases matching TRBD2. Losses at the gene ends were 0 bases for V and 4 bases for J; bases not matched to a gene: 11. Germline lookup yields CDR1 SGHAT and CDR2 FQNNGV. The CDR3 consists of 19 residues. The CDR3 reads CASSLDLELAGATYNEQFF. The CDR3 DNA is TGTGCCAGCAGCTTAGATCTTGAACTAGCGGGAGCGACTTACAATGAGCAGTTCTTC.

J is TRBJ2-3 and V is TRBV30; either TRBD1 or TRBD2 may supply D (7 bases each). V shed 2 bases and J shed 6 bases, with 18 bases lying between them. This CDR3 contains 15 residues. The germline gives CDR1 GTSNPN, CDR2 SVGIG (reference sequence). CDR3 DNA: TGTGCCTGGAGTTCGACAGGGTTCGGGGGGGATACGCAGTATTTT. Translating gives CAWSSTGFGGDTQYF.

The CDR3 sequence is CASSSPGGAKNIQYF. In DNA form, the CDR3 reads TGTGCCAGCAGCTCTCCAGGGGGAGCCAAAAACATTCAGTACTTC. The V gene is TRBV5-8, the J gene TRBJ2-4; 7 bases align to TRBD1. This CDR3 is built from 15 residues. From germline, CDR1 is SGHTS and CDR2 YDEGEE. Trimming removed 3 bases from V and 0 bases from J; junction bases left unmatched: 3.

This chain links TRBV11-2 with TRBJ2-1, with D unclear. There are 14 residues in the CDR3. V was pared by 4 bases and J by 9 bases, with 16 bases between. Germline loops: CDR1 SGHAT, CDR2 FQNNGV. CDR3 in DNA: TGTGCCAGCAGCTCCTTTCGTGACGTCGCTGAGCAGTTCTTC. As protein: CASSSFRDVAEQFF.

The rearrangement joins TRBV30 to TRBJ2-3; possible D gene TRBD2, 5 bases. The CDR3 runs to 16 residues. Trimming removed 2 bases at V and 1 base at J, with 16 bases between. Germline CDR1 reads GTSNPN; CDR2 reads SVGIG (reference sequence). The CDR3: CAWSTGVATRTDTQYF. In DNA form, the CDR3 reads TGTGCCTGGAGTACCGGGGTAGCGACCCGCACAGATACGCAGTATTTT.